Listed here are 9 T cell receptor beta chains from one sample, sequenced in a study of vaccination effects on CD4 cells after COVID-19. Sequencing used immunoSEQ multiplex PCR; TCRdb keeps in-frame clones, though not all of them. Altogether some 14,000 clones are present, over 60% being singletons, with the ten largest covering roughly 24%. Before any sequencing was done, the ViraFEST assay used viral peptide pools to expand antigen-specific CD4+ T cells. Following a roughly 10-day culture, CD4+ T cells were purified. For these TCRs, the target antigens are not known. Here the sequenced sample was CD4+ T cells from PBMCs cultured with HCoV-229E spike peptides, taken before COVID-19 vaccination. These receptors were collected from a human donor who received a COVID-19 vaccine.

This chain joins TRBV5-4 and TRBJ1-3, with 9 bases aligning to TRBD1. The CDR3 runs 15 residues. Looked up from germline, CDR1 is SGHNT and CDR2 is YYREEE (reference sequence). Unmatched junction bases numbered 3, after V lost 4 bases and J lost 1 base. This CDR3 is CASSPDRGSGNTIYF. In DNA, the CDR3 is TGTGCCAGCAGCCCGGACAGGGGATCTGGAAACACCATATATTTT.

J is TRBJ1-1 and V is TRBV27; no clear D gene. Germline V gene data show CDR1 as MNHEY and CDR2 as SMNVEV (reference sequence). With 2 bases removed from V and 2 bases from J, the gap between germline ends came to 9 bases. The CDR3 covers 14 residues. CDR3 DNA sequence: TGTGCCAGCAGTTTACGGCAGGTCAACACTGAAGCTTTCTTT. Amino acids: CASSLRQVNTEAFF.

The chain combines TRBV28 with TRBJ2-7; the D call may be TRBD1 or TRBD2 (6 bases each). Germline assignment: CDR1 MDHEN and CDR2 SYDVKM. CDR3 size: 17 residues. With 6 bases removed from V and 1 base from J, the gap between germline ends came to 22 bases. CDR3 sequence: CASSSLVGGLYSYEQYF. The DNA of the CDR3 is TGTGCCAGCAGCTCACTCGTGGGGGGCCTATATTCCTACGAGCAGTACTTC.

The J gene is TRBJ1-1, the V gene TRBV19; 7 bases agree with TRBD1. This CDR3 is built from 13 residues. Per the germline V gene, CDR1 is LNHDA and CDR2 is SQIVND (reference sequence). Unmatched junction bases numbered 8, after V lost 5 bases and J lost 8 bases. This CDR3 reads CASSLKDRLEAFF. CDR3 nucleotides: TGTGCCAGTAGTCTCAAGGACAGGTTGGAAGCTTTCTTT.

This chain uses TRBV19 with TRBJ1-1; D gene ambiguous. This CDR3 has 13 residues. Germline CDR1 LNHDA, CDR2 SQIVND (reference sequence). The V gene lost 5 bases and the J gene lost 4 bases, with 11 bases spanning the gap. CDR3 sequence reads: CASSLGSFTEAFF. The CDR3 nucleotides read TGTGCCAGTAGTTTAGGGTCATTCACTGAAGCTTTCTTT.

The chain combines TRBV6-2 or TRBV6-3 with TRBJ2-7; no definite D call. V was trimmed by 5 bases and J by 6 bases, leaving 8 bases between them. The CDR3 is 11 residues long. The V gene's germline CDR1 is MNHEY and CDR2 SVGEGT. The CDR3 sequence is CASSNWGEQYF. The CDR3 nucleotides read TGTGCCAGCAGTAATTGGGGCGAGCAGTACTTC.

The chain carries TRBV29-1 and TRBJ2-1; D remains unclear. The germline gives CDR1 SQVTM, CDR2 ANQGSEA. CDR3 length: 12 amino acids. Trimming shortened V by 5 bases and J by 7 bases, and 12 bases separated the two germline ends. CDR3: CSVSPSVNEQFF. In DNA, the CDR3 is TGCAGCGTTTCCCCGTCAGTGAATGAGCAGTTCTTC.

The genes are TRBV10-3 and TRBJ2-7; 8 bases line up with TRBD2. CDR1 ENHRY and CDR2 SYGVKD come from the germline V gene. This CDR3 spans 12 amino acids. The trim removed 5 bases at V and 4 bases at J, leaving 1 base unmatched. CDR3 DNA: TGTGCCATCAGTAGCGGGAGTTACGAGCAGTACTTC. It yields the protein CAISSGSYEQYF.

DNA for the CDR3: TGTGCCAGCACGCATTCTAGCACAGATACGCAGTATTTT. Its translation: CASTHSSTDTQYF. V usage is TRBV28 and J usage is TRBJ2-3; D is ambiguous. The CDR3 loop spans 13 amino acids. CDR1 is MDHEN and CDR2 is SYDVKM in the germline V gene. V was cut by 7 bases and J by 0 bases, with 8 bases left in between.